This TCR beta chain was retrieved from a study of yellow fever vaccine responses in identical twins. Study observations and caveats: Twins reportedly had a vaccine T cell response that seemed partly convergent, partly personalized.

Notes on this clonotype: Its antigen remains unknown.

This CDR3 spans 11 amino acids. Germline loops: CDR1 SGHAT, CDR2 FQDESV (reference sequence). V was shortened by 8 bases and J by 3 bases, with 6 bases between the two germline ends. One entry per CDR3 protein results from TCRdb running MiXCR on the RT-PCR reads. The sample records some 2,200 distinct CDR3 sequences, about 7.1% being singletons. The sample in question was T cells from blood (PBMCs), unsorted or a sorted subset (not recorded which), obtained 2 to 3 years after vaccination. This chain joins TRBV11-1 and TRBJ2-3; D gene unclear. This receptor was obtained from a woman between 18 and 30 years old who received the yellow fever vaccine. Written as DNA, the CDR3 is TGTGCCAGCCAGAGGACAGATACGCAGTATTTT. As protein: CASQRTDTQYF.